This T cell receptor (beta chain) is from a study of blood T cell repertoires in COVID-19. Study information: Spain, Italy and the United States supplied samples that represented acute and convalescent COVID-19. In each case, the material was cDNA or gDNA derived from T cells, B-cell-depleted T cells, or PBMCs.

In the study's own analysis: Amplification with reference gene primers provided the estimates of nucleated cell counts. The data were produced by immunoSEQ multiplex PCR, yet TCRdb's version contains in-frame clones alone and is incomplete. The DNA was the basis for D and trimming; V, J and clone size are from that table. The profile shows approximately 150,000 clones, approximately 85% of them singletons. Germline lookup yields CDR1 SQVTM and CDR2 ANQGSEA. The V gene lost 7 bases and the J gene lost 1 base, with 7 bases spanning the gap. The CDR3 spans 11 residues. Sample: peripheral blood. V and J are TRBV29-1 and TRBJ1-1; D not certain. The TCR originated in a man aged 65-85 years with acute or convalescent COVID-19. This CDR3 reads CSGRENTEAFF. The DNA for the CDR3 is TGCAGCGGGAGAGAGAACACTGAAGCTTTCTTT. Full variable domain (remainder filled in from reference TRBV29-1 and TRBJ1-1): SAVISQKPSRDICQRGTSLTIQCQVDSQVTMMFWYRQQPGQSLTLIATANQGSEATYESGFVIDKFPISRPNLTFSTLTVSNMSPEDSSIYLCSGRENTEAFFGQGTRLTVV.